These T cell receptor beta chains were read from a single sample in a study of PD-1 blockade in classical Hodgkin lymphoma. Sequencing was performed with immunoSEQ multiplex PCR; in TCRdb, only in-frame clones are kept and a portion is missing. Here the sample spans more than 2,500 clones, under 80% being singletons. The source material was CD8+ T cells from blood, sampled at baseline. The source of these receptors is a human donor with classical Hodgkin lymphoma. The CDR3 runs from the conserved cysteine through the conserved F or W. A D gene is named only where the DNA matches it firmly. Not every row has a clone size; where given, it reads once, few, many or a size class.

clone_size: .; j_call: TRBJ1-1; v_call: TRBV6-6; d_call: .; cdr3_aa: CASSYSEGNTEAFF; cdr3_nt: TGTGCCAGCAGTTACTCGGAGGGAAACACTGAAGCTTTCTTT
clone_size: .; j_call: TRBJ1-2; v_call: TRBV4-1; d_call: .; cdr3_aa: CASSHGFYYGYTF; cdr3_nt: TGCGCCAGCAGCCATGGTTTTTACTATGGCTACACCTTC
clone_size: .; j_call: TRBJ1-4; v_call: TRBV19; d_call: TRBD1; cdr3_aa: CASSIMDREKLFF; cdr3_nt: TGTGCCAGTAGTATAATGGACAGGGAAAAACTGTTTTTT
clone_size: few; j_call: TRBJ1-1; v_call: TRBV2; d_call: .; cdr3_aa: CASSELTQYRGTEAFF; cdr3_nt: TGTGCCAGCAGTGAACTCACCCAATATAGGGGGACTGAAGCTTTCTTT
clone_size: large; j_call: TRBJ1-1; v_call: TRBV4-3; d_call: .; cdr3_aa: CASSQDPGNTEAFF; cdr3_nt: TGCGCCAGCAGCCAAGATCCAGGGAACACTGAAGCTTTCTTT
clone_size: .; j_call: TRBJ2-3; v_call: TRBV7-6; d_call: .; cdr3_aa: CASSLGFRDLNTDTQYF; cdr3_nt: TGTGCCAGCAGCTTAGGGTTCAGGGACCTCAACACAGATACGCAGTATTTT
clone_size: .; j_call: TRBJ2-4; v_call: TRBV6-5; d_call: .; cdr3_aa: CAPAPLAKNIQYF; cdr3_nt: TGTGCCCCCGCACCCCTAGCCAAAAACATTCAGTACTTC
clone_size: .; j_call: TRBJ2-3; v_call: TRBV27; d_call: TRBD2; cdr3_aa: CASNLAGVTDTQYF; cdr3_nt: TGTGCCAGCAACTTAGCGGGAGTAACAGATACGCAGTATTTT
clone_size: .; j_call: TRBJ1-5; v_call: TRBV6-1; d_call: .; cdr3_aa: CASSEGWGYGQPQHF; cdr3_nt: TGTGCCAGCAGTGAAGGCTGGGGTTACGGTCAGCCCCAGCATTTT
clone_size: .; j_call: TRBJ1-6; v_call: TRBV7-8; d_call: TRBD1; cdr3_aa: CASSLIDRGDSPLHF; cdr3_nt: TGTGCCAGCAGCTTAATCGACAGGGGGGATTCACCCCTCCACTTT
clone_size: .; j_call: TRBJ2-1; v_call: TRBV19; d_call: .; cdr3_aa: CASSIKSSYNEQFF; cdr3_nt: TGTGCCAGTAGTATAAAGAGCTCCTACAATGAGCAGTTCTTC
clone_size: .; j_call: TRBJ2-3; v_call: TRBV7-9; d_call: .; cdr3_aa: CASSYSESDTQYF; cdr3_nt: TGTGCCAGCAGCTATAGCGAGTCAGATACGCAGTATTTT
clone_size: .; j_call: TRBJ2-7; v_call: TRBV27; d_call: .; cdr3_aa: CASSPRTAGEQYF; cdr3_nt: TGTGCCAGCAGTCCCAGGACGGCTGGCGAGCAGTACTTC
clone_size: .; j_call: TRBJ1-4; v_call: TRBV30; d_call: .; cdr3_aa: CAWGPGLGTEKLFF; cdr3_nt: TGTGCCTGGGGACCCGGACTAGGGACGGAAAAACTGTTTTTT
clone_size: .; j_call: TRBJ1-1; v_call: TRBV18; d_call: .; cdr3_aa: CASSPYGGGTEAFF; cdr3_nt: TGTGCCAGCTCACCATACGGCGGAGGGACTGAAGCTTTCTTT
clone_size: .; j_call: TRBJ2-7; v_call: TRBV7-9; d_call: .; cdr3_aa: CASSSDRAGEQYF; cdr3_nt: TGTGCCAGCAGCTCAGACAGGGCGGGGGAGCAGTACTTC
clone_size: .; j_call: TRBJ1-1; v_call: TRBV27; d_call: TRBD1; cdr3_aa: CASRDRVGTEAFF; cdr3_nt: TGTGCCAGCAGAGACAGGGTAGGGACTGAAGCTTTCTTT
clone_size: few; j_call: TRBJ2-7; v_call: TRBV28; d_call: TRBD2; cdr3_aa: CAISGGYEQYF; cdr3_nt: TGTGCCATCTCGGGGGGCTACGAGCAGTACTTC
clone_size: .; j_call: TRBJ1-1; v_call: TRBV28; d_call: .; cdr3_aa: CASSAPDRRNTEAFF; cdr3_nt: TGTGCCAGCAGTGCCCCCGACAGGAGGAACACTGAAGCTTTCTTT
clone_size: once; j_call: TRBJ2-5; v_call: TRBV9; d_call: .; cdr3_aa: CASSALSGEETQYF; cdr3_nt: TGTGCCAGCAGCGCGCTGTCAGGCGAAGAGACCCAGTACTTC
clone_size: once; j_call: TRBJ2-1; v_call: TRBV7-8; d_call: .; cdr3_aa: CASSLGPGNYNEQFF; cdr3_nt: TGTGCCAGCAGCTTAGGCCCGGGTAATTACAATGAGCAGTTCTTC
clone_size: .; j_call: TRBJ2-1; v_call: TRBV7-9; d_call: TRBD2; cdr3_aa: CASSFSSGGALPIGQFF; cdr3_nt: TGTGCCAGCAGCTTTTCTAGCGGGGGGGCCTTGCCCATCGGGCAGTTCTTC
clone_size: .; j_call: TRBJ2-7; v_call: TRBV4-3; d_call: .; cdr3_aa: CASSQDRPLYEQYF; cdr3_nt: TGCGCCAGCAGCCAAGATAGACCTCTCTACGAGCAGTACTTC
clone_size: .; j_call: TRBJ2-5; v_call: TRBV6-1; d_call: .; cdr3_aa: CASSGLTSPNVQETQYF; cdr3_nt: TGTGCCAGCAGTGGACTTACTAGTCCCAATGTCCAAGAGACCCAGTACTTC
clone_size: .; j_call: TRBJ1-5; v_call: TRBV2; d_call: .; cdr3_aa: CASSAWGMQPQHF; cdr3_nt: TGTGCCAGCAGTGCCTGGGGTATGCAGCCCCAGCATTTT
clone_size: .; j_call: TRBJ1-4; v_call: TRBV4-1; d_call: .; cdr3_aa: CASSQRDTNEKLFF; cdr3_nt: TGCGCCAGCAGCCAAAGGGACACAAATGAAAAACTGTTTTTT
clone_size: .; j_call: TRBJ2-1; v_call: TRBV7-3; d_call: .; cdr3_aa: CASSLKGDSYNEQFF; cdr3_nt: TGTGCCAGCAGCTTAAAGGGCGACTCCTACAATGAGCAGTTCTTC
clone_size: .; j_call: TRBJ2-5; v_call: TRBV27; d_call: .; cdr3_aa: CASSLYKGGETQYF; cdr3_nt: TGTGCCAGCAGTTTATACAAGGGGGGAGAGACCCAGTACTTC
clone_size: few; j_call: TRBJ2-1; v_call: TRBV27; d_call: .; cdr3_aa: CASSLSDNEQFF; cdr3_nt: TGTGCCAGCAGTTTGTCGGACAATGAGCAGTTCTTC
clone_size: .; j_call: TRBJ2-7; v_call: TRBV5-6; d_call: .; cdr3_aa: CASSTRLEWHSYEQYF; cdr3_nt: TGTGCCAGCAGCACCCGACTAGAGTGGCACTCCTACGAGCAGTACTTC
clone_size: .; j_call: TRBJ2-5; v_call: TRBV9; d_call: .; cdr3_aa: CASSVGGNPQETQYF; cdr3_nt: TGTGCCAGCAGCGTAGGAGGGAATCCCCAAGAGACCCAGTACTTC
clone_size: .; j_call: TRBJ2-7; v_call: TRBV5-1; d_call: .; cdr3_aa: CASSPADSYEQYF; cdr3_nt: TGCGCCAGCAGCCCGGCAGACTCCTACGAGCAGTACTTC
clone_size: .; j_call: TRBJ1-4; v_call: TRBV5-1; d_call: .; cdr3_aa: CASSPPASDEKLFF; cdr3_nt: TGCGCCAGCAGCCCCCCGGCTTCTGATGAAAAACTGTTTTTT
clone_size: .; j_call: TRBJ2-5; v_call: TRBV7-3; d_call: .; cdr3_aa: CASSSDSQKTQYF; cdr3_nt: TGTGCCAGCAGCTCGGACAGTCAGAAGACCCAGTACTTC
clone_size: .; j_call: TRBJ2-5; v_call: TRBV25-1; d_call: .; cdr3_aa: CASSETGWEETQYF; cdr3_nt: TGTGCCAGCAGTGAAACAGGGTGGGAAGAGACCCAGTACTTC
clone_size: .; j_call: TRBJ1-1; v_call: TRBV5-1; d_call: .; cdr3_aa: CASSELGGDTEAFF; cdr3_nt: TGCGCCAGCAGCGAGCTTGGAGGAGACACTGAAGCTTTCTTT
clone_size: few; j_call: TRBJ2-2; v_call: TRBV6-4; d_call: .; cdr3_aa: CASSDDDPGELFF; cdr3_nt: TGTGCCAGCAGTGACGACGACCCCGGGGAGCTGTTTTTT
clone_size: .; j_call: TRBJ2-5; v_call: TRBV27; d_call: .; cdr3_aa: CASGGPFGEETQYF; cdr3_nt: TGTGCCAGTGGGGGGCCATTCGGGGAAGAGACCCAGTACTTC
clone_size: .; j_call: TRBJ1-2; v_call: TRBV28; d_call: TRBD1; cdr3_aa: CASSLSPDRGTGDGYTF; cdr3_nt: TGTGCCAGCAGTTTATCACCCGACAGGGGGACAGGGGATGGCTACACCTTC
clone_size: .; j_call: TRBJ2-4; v_call: TRBV7-8; d_call: .; cdr3_aa: CASSGTATLAKNIQYF; cdr3_nt: TGTGCCAGCAGCGGAACAGCGACGCTAGCCAAAAACATTCAGTACTTC
clone_size: .; j_call: TRBJ2-7; v_call: TRBV19; d_call: TRBD1; cdr3_aa: CASAQGWSRANEQYF; cdr3_nt: TGTGCCAGTGCACAGGGGTGGAGTAGAGCGAACGAGCAGTACTTC
clone_size: large; j_call: TRBJ2-7; v_call: TRBV10-3; d_call: .; cdr3_aa: CAITPGGEQYF; cdr3_nt: TGTGCCATCACTCCGGGCGGGGAGCAGTACTTC
clone_size: .; j_call: TRBJ2-7; v_call: TRBV7-2; d_call: .; cdr3_aa: CASSRRTVSWYEQYF; cdr3_nt: TGTGCCAGCAGCCGAAGGACAGTTAGTTGGTACGAGCAGTACTTC
clone_size: .; j_call: TRBJ1-2; v_call: TRBV4-2; d_call: .; cdr3_aa: CASSPVDATYGYTF; cdr3_nt: TGTGCCAGCAGCCCCGTGGACGCCACGTATGGCTACACCTTC
clone_size: .; j_call: TRBJ1-4; v_call: TRBV7-9; d_call: .; cdr3_aa: CASSPPDSLNEKLFF; cdr3_nt: TGTGCCAGCAGCCCGCCGGACAGCTTGAATGAAAAACTGTTTTTT
clone_size: .; j_call: TRBJ1-1; v_call: TRBV7-2; d_call: TRBD1; cdr3_aa: CASSFPGDREKAFF; cdr3_nt: TGTGCCAGCAGCTTCCCAGGGGACAGGGAAAAAGCTTTCTTT
clone_size: .; j_call: TRBJ2-7; v_call: TRBV6-5; d_call: .; cdr3_aa: CASSYLGGEQYF; cdr3_nt: TGTGCCAGCAGTTACCTTGGGGGAGAGCAGTACTTC
clone_size: .; j_call: TRBJ2-1; v_call: TRBV7-2; d_call: .; cdr3_aa: CASSLVVRGPLGYNEQFF; cdr3_nt: TGTGCCAGCAGCTTAGTGGTCAGGGGCCCTTTAGGGTACAATGAGCAGTTCTTC
clone_size: .; j_call: TRBJ2-1; v_call: TRBV5-1; d_call: .; cdr3_aa: CASSLAIAQNEFF; cdr3_nt: TGCGCCAGCAGCTTGGCCATTGCCCAGAACGAGTTCTTC
clone_size: .; j_call: TRBJ2-5; v_call: TRBV7-9; d_call: .; cdr3_aa: CASSGQGGETQYF; cdr3_nt: TGTGCCAGCAGCGGTCAGGGCGGGGAGACCCAGTACTTC
clone_size: .; j_call: TRBJ2-5; v_call: TRBV19; d_call: .; cdr3_aa: CASKENSLQETQYF; cdr3_nt: TGTGCCAGTAAAGAGAACAGTCTCCAAGAGACCCAGTACTTC
clone_size: large; j_call: TRBJ2-1; v_call: TRBV9; d_call: TRBD2; cdr3_aa: CASSGGLGGSYNEQFF; cdr3_nt: TGTGCCAGCAGCGGAGGTCTGGGGGGGTCCTACAATGAGCAGTTCTTC
clone_size: .; j_call: TRBJ2-1; v_call: TRBV5-1; d_call: .; cdr3_aa: CASSLEWNEQFF; cdr3_nt: TGCGCCAGCAGCTTGGAATGGAATGAGCAGTTCTTC
clone_size: once; j_call: TRBJ2-5; v_call: TRBV6-5; d_call: TRBD1; cdr3_aa: CASSYSGTGGRETQYF; cdr3_nt: TGTGCCAGCAGTTACTCAGGGACAGGGGGCAGGGAGACCCAGTACTTC